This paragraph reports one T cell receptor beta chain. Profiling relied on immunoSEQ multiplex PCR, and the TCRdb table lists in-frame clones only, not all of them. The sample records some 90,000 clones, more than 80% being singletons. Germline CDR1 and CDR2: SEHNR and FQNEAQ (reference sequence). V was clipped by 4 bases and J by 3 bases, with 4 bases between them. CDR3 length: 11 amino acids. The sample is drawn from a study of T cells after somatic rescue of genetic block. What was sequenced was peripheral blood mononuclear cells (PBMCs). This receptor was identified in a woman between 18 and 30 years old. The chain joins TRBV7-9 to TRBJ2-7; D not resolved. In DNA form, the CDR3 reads TGTGCCAGCAGCTCGTACTACGAGCAGTACTTC. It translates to CASSSYYEQYF.